Listed below are T cell receptor beta chains from one sample, sequenced in a study of blood T cell repertoires in COVID-19. The protocol was immunoSEQ multiplex PCR, while the TCRdb copy is restricted to in-frame clones and leaves out a portion. Among 35,000 to 45,000 clones, nearly 90% were seen once, and the ten largest hold 12%. Sequencing was carried out using peripheral blood. These TCRs come from a man aged 55 to 70 with active COVID-19. Both conserved end residues are part of each CDR3. Fields, in order: V gene, clone size, J gene, D gene, CDR3 protein, CDR3 DNA. A D gene is named only where the DNA matches it firmly. For some rows the clone size is stated as once, few or many, or as a class when expanded; others skip it.

TRBV19,NA,TRBJ1-6,TRBD1,CASSTYRGPSSYNSPLHF,TGTGCCAGTAGTACCTACAGGGGCCCGAGCTCCTATAATTCACCCCTCCACTTT
TRBV9,NA,TRBJ2-3,NA,CASSVGATDTQYF,TGTGCCAGCAGCGTAGGGGCCACAGATACGCAGTATTTT
TRBV10-3,NA,TRBJ2-5,NA,CAISLGSQETQYF,TGTGCCATCAGTTTGGGCAGCCAAGAGACCCAGTACTTC
TRBV18,NA,TRBJ1-1,TRBD1,CASSPPYRGDNTEAFF,TGTGCCAGCTCACCACCGTACAGGGGCGATAACACTGAAGCTTTCTTT
TRBV19,NA,TRBJ2-1,TRBD2,CASSGLGGNEQFF,TGTGCCAGTAGTGGACTAGGAGGGAATGAGCAGTTCTTC
TRBV3-1/TRBV3-2,NA,TRBJ1-6,NA,CASSQARAQSPLHF,TGTGCCAGCAGCCAAGCCAGGGCTCAGTCACCCCTCCACTTT
TRBV2,NA,TRBJ1-3,NA,CASSDPGGENTIYF,TGTGCCAGCAGTGACCCGGGAGGAGAAAACACCATATATTTT
TRBV7-9,NA,TRBJ1-2,NA,CASSHIPIYGYTF,TGTGCCAGCAGCCACATACCGATCTATGGCTACACCTTC
TRBV12-3/TRBV12-4,NA,TRBJ2-7,NA,CASSFQVAYEQYF,TGTGCCAGCAGTTTTCAGGTCGCCTACGAGCAGTACTTC
TRBV7-2,NA,TRBJ2-5,NA,CASSLGQPRETQYF,TGTGCCAGCAGCTTAGGTCAGCCGCGGGAGACCCAGTACTTC
TRBV2,NA,TRBJ2-7,NA,CASSENRPYEQYF,TGTGCCAGCAGTGAAAACAGACCCTACGAGCAGTACTTC
TRBV7-2,NA,TRBJ2-1,TRBD1,CASSPLGGQGSGWFGFF,TGTGCCAGCAGCCCGTTAGGGGGACAGGGTAGCGGGTGGTTTGGGTTCTTC
TRBV25-1,NA,TRBJ2-7,TRBD2,CASSESLAGAREQYF,TGTGCCAGCAGTGAGTCCCTAGCGGGAGCTCGGGAGCAGTACTTC
TRBV11-2,NA,TRBJ1-3,NA,CASSTSQENTIYF,TGTGCCAGCAGCACAAGTCAAGAAAACACCATATATTTT
TRBV18,NA,TRBJ1-1,NA,CASSPSGGPPTEAFF,TGTGCCAGCTCACCGAGCGGGGGGCCCCCCACTGAAGCTTTCTTT
TRBV4-2,NA,TRBJ2-2,NA,CASSPTGYTGELFF,TGTGCCAGCAGCCCCACGGGGTACACCGGGGAGCTGTTTTTT
TRBV4-1,NA,TRBJ2-1,TRBD1,CASSLSGGIYSYNEQFF,TGCGCCAGCAGCCTCTCAGGGGGCATTTATTCCTACAATGAGCAGTTCTTC
TRBV18,NA,TRBJ1-4,NA,CASSPRRADGEKLFF,TGTGCCAGCTCACCGAGGAGGGCGGACGGTGAAAAACTGTTTTTT
TRBV9,NA,TRBJ2-2,NA,CASSPPEVGWGANTGELFF,TGTGCCAGCAGCCCCCCCGAGGTAGGGTGGGGAGCTAACACCGGGGAGCTGTTTTTT
TRBV19,NA,TRBJ1-2,TRBD1,CASSRDRGLGYTF,TGTGCCAGTAGTCGGGACAGGGGGCTTGGCTACACCTTC
TRBV6-6,NA,TRBJ2-7,TRBD2,CASRRLAGVYEQYF,TGTGCCAGCAGACGACTAGCGGGAGTCTACGAGCAGTACTTC
TRBV7-9,NA,TRBJ2-7,TRBD2,CASRLTSGGHEQYF,TGTGCCAGCAGACTGACTAGCGGGGGCCACGAGCAGTACTTC
TRBV7-8,NA,TRBJ1-2,NA,CASSLERSGYTF,TGTGCCAGCAGCTTAGAGAGGTCCGGCTACACCTTC
TRBV3-1/TRBV3-2,NA,TRBJ1-2,NA,CASSQSDNYGYTF,TGTGCCAGCAGCCAGTCAGATAACTATGGCTACACCTTC
TRBV9,NA,TRBJ2-3,NA,CASSPTGSTTDTQYF,TGTGCCAGCAGCCCAACCGGGTCCACCACAGATACGCAGTATTTT
TRBV19,NA,TRBJ2-5,TRBD2,CASRRGLAGVETQYF,TGTGCCAGTAGAAGGGGACTAGCGGGAGTCGAGACCCAGTACTTC
TRBV10-3,NA,TRBJ2-1,TRBD2,CAIREREGTSGNNEQFF,TGTGCCATCAGAGAGCGCGAAGGGACTAGCGGGAACAATGAGCAGTTCTTC
TRBV11-3,NA,TRBJ1-1,TRBD1,CASSSGQENTEAFF,TGTGCCAGCAGCTCGGGACAGGAGAACACTGAAGCTTTCTTT
TRBV7-9,once,TRBJ2-2,TRBD1,CASSFTGVTGELFF,TGTGCCAGCAGCTTCACAGGGGTCACCGGGGAGCTGTTTTTT
TRBV11-2,NA,TRBJ2-2,NA,CASSFTTGNQNTGELFF,TGTGCCAGCAGCTTCACTACAGGGAACCAGAACACCGGGGAGCTGTTTTTT
TRBV5-4,NA,TRBJ2-1,TRBD2,CASSSGTSGDYNEQFF,TGTGCCAGCAGCTCCGGGACTAGCGGAGACTACAATGAGCAGTTCTTC
TRBV7-9,NA,TRBJ2-1,TRBD2,CASSLYPGGDEQFF,TGTGCCAGCAGCCTCTACCCTGGGGGGGATGAGCAGTTCTTC
TRBV6-2/TRBV6-3,few,TRBJ2-1,NA,CASSLTESSYNEQFF,TGTGCCAGCAGTCTTACAGAAAGCTCCTACAATGAGCAGTTCTTC
TRBV10-2,once,TRBJ1-3,NA,CASSESGSLGNTIYF,TGCGCCAGCAGTGAGTCGGGCAGCCTTGGAAACACCATATATTTT
TRBV18,NA,TRBJ2-7,TRBD2,CASSPQLAGSHEQYF,TGTGCCAGCTCACCTCAGCTAGCGGGATCCCACGAGCAGTACTTC
TRBV7-8,few,TRBJ1-1,NA,CASSLGAGIVTEAFF,TGTGCCAGCAGCTTAGGGGCAGGGATCGTCACTGAAGCTTTCTTT
TRBV5-6,NA,TRBJ2-2,NA,CASSLLGPSGELFF,TGTGCCAGCAGCTTGCTTGGGCCGTCCGGGGAGCTGTTTTTT
TRBV28,NA,TRBJ1-4,TRBD1,CASSSAGTGEEKLFF,TGTGCCAGCAGTTCGGCCGGGACAGGTGAAGAAAAACTGTTTTTT
TRBV19,NA,TRBJ1-5,NA,CASSLGGPVGNQPQHF,TGTGCCAGTAGTCTCGGGGGGCCGGTTGGCAATCAGCCCCAGCATTTT